This entry is about one TCR beta chain. Its antigen is unidentified. V was pared by 0 bases and J by 0 bases, with 7 bases of the junction left unmatched. This CDR3 comprises 16 residues. Germline values: CDR1 GTSNPN, CDR2 SVGIG (reference sequence). The data were obtained in a study of human T cells and chemical hapten exposure. In the study overall: Patients having alopecia areata, totalis or universalis were mostly female.

Described time point: patch test 1, 2 weeks after DPC sensitization. Stated treatment: therapeutic diphenylcyclopropenone sensitization with weekly scalp DPC. Each donor was an alopecia patient between 18 and 70 years of age who qualified for DPC. Via MiXCR, TCRdb re-called the RACE reads, giving one row per CDR3 protein. The data show tens of thousands of distinct CDR3 sequences, 7.5% to 9.5% seen once. Study results and caveats: Expanded TCRs showed more large CDR3 clusters than pre-sensitization or healthy control sets.

The receptor comes from a woman aged 25 to 39 with alopecia areata. Some clones in this sample may be carry-over from other donors' samples. J is TRBJ1-1 and V is TRBV30, with 7 bases lining up with TRBD1. The source material was whole blood, sampled in connection with sensitization to the hapten diphenylcyclopropenone (DPC). CDR3 sequence (DNA): TGTGCCTGGAGTGTACGACAGGGCGTCGTGAACACTGAAGCTTTCTTT. Amino acid sequence: CAWSVRQGVVNTEAFF.